Each of the 21 T cell receptor beta chains below was sequenced from the same sample in a study of blood T cell repertoires in COVID-19. Profiled with immunoSEQ multiplex PCR; TCRdb holds only in-frame clones, not every one. The sample gives 25,000 to 35,000 clones, approximately 67% of which show up once; less than 20% is in the top ten. Sample: peripheral blood. These receptors came from a human donor in a cohort sampled during active COVID-19.

J is TRBJ1-1 and V is TRBV7-9; possible D gene TRBD1, 5 bases. Germline assignment: CDR1 SEHNR and CDR2 FQNEAQ (reference sequence). The V end was cut by 6 bases, the J end by 3 bases, with 14 bases between. The CDR3 consists of 14 residues. As DNA, the CDR3 is TGTGCCAGCAGTAACCCCAGGGAGGACACTGAAGCTTTCTTT. Translation gives CASSNPREDTEAFF. The full variable domain, in which reference TRBV7-9 and TRBJ1-1 provide the parts outside the CDR3, is DTGVSQNPRHKITKRGQNVTFRCDPISEHNRLYWYRQTLGQGPEFLTYFQNEAQLEKSRLLSDRFSAERPKGSFSTLEIQRTEQGDSAMYLCASSNPREDTEAFFGQGTRLTVV.

Only a few counts were recorded for this clone. This rearrangement joins TRBV7-9 to TRBJ2-2; possible D gene TRBD2, 7 bases. There are 17 residues in the CDR3. CDR1 and CDR2 (germline): SEHNR, FQNEAQ (reference sequence). The ends were cut back, 4 bases at V and 5 bases at J, with 20 bases in the middle. The CDR3 bases are TGTGCCAGCAGCTACACCGGCGGGGGCAGGGTTACCGGGGAGCTGTTTTTT. It specifies CASSYTGGGRVTGELFF. Based on the CDR3 plus reference TRBV7-9 and TRBJ2-2, the full variable domain is DTGVSQNPRHKITKRGQNVTFRCDPISEHNRLYWYRQTLGQGPEFLTYFQNEAQLEKSRLLSDRFSAERPKGSFSTLEIQRTEQGDSAMYLCASSYTGGGRVTGELFFGEGSRLTVL.

This clone was seen more than once but under ten times. This chain connects TRBV29-1 to TRBJ2-3; 8 nucleotides align to TRBD2. The CDR3 covers 16 residues. Germline CDR1 is SQVTM and CDR2 is ANQGSEA. V shed 4 bases and J 5 bases; nucleotides not matched to a gene: 14. DNA for the CDR3: TGCAGCGTTGGCCGGGGGGGGCTAGTTGTGGGAGATACGCAGTATTTT. Translated, it gives CSVGRGGLVVGDTQYF.

This clone is a singleton in its sample. The V and J genes are TRBV11-3 and TRBJ2-5; a possible D gene is TRBD1 (5 bases). This CDR3 has 14 residues. The V end was cut by 7 bases, the J end by 1 base, with 13 bases between. CDR1 and CDR2 from the germline V gene are SGHNT and YENEEA. The CDR3 coding sequence is TGTGCCAGCACCTGGGGTACAGGCCAAGAGACCCAGTACTTC. Encoded protein: CASTWGTGQETQYF.

This clone was seen a handful of times. The CDR3 nucleotides are TGTGCCAGCAGCTTCGTTCTCGGGGGAGGTTATGGCTACACCTTC. Encoded protein: CASSFVLGGGYGYTF. The chain employs TRBV7-7 and TRBJ1-2; D is perhaps TRBD1 (5 bases). V was clipped by 3 bases and J by 5 bases, with 16 bases between them. The CDR3 consists of 15 residues. Germline values: CDR1 SSHAT, CDR2 FNYEAQ (reference sequence).

CDR3 region: CASSLGPGVNTEAFF. The CDR3 nucleotides read TGTGCCAGCAGTCTGGGGCCAGGAGTGAACACTGAAGCTTTCTTT. The chain has TRBV6-5 and TRBJ1-1, with D possibly TRBD1 on 5 matching bases. The V end was cut by 5 bases, the J end by 0 bases, with 13 bases between. This CDR3 is 15 amino acids long. Per the germline V gene, CDR1 is MNHEY and CDR2 is SVGAGI.

This chain joins TRBV27 and TRBJ2-5, with D possibly TRBD1 on 6 matching bases. V lost 0 bases to trimming and J lost 3 bases, with 8 bases between them. In germline, CDR1 is MNHEY, CDR2 SMNVEV (reference sequence). There are 14 residues in the CDR3. CDR3 in amino acids: CASSLSYREETQYF. For the CDR3, the DNA is TGTGCCAGCAGTTTATCGTACAGGGAAGAGACCCAGTACTTC.

The CDR3, as DNA: TGTGCCAGTAGTCAGGGGGCGAGGCAGCCCCAGCATTTT. It yields the protein CASSQGARQPQHF. The rearrangement links TRBV19 to TRBJ1-5; 8 positions match TRBD1. Germline-derived CDR1 and CDR2 are LNHDA and SQIVND (reference sequence). V shed 5 bases, J shed 7 bases, and the junction held 4 bases outside the gene matches. This CDR3 is built from 13 residues.

This clone was recorded only once. The chain employs TRBV10-3 and TRBJ2-7; TRBD1 matches 8 bases. This CDR3 has 13 residues. CDR1 ENHRY and CDR2 SYGVKD come from the germline V gene. J lost 5 bases, V lost 4 bases, and 4 bases had no gene match. The CDR3 sequence: CAISAKDRDEQYF. CDR3 coding DNA: TGTGCCATCAGTGCCAAGGACAGGGACGAGCAGTACTTC.

The chain links TRBV6-6 to TRBJ1-3; TRBD1 agrees at 9 bases. V gave up 5 bases and J gave up 7 bases; unmatched junction bases: 6. This CDR3 has 14 amino acids. Germline loops: CDR1 MNHNY, CDR2 SVGAGI (reference sequence). CDR3 sequence: CASSDTGTGNTIYF. The CDR3 DNA follows: TGTGCCAGCAGTGATACAGGGACAGGGAACACCATATATTTT.

This chain links TRBV10-3 with TRBJ1-1, with D possibly TRBD1 on 6 matching bases. V was trimmed by 6 bases and J by 3 bases, leaving 17 bases between them. The CDR3 consists of 15 residues. Germline CDR1 is ENHRY and CDR2 is SYGVKD. CDR3 region: CAIRGTGTTYTEAFF. CDR3 sequence (DNA): TGTGCCATCAGGGGCACCGGGACAACTTACACTGAAGCTTTCTTT.

V is TRBV4-1 and J is TRBJ2-1, with D hard to call. V shed 4 bases and J shed 7 bases, with 17 bases lying between them. This CDR3 region has 15 residues. Germline CDR1 is MGHRA and CDR2 is YSYEKL. The CDR3 is CASSPQAPFGNEQFF. The DNA of the CDR3 is TGCGCCAGCAGCCCTCAGGCCCCTTTTGGGAATGAGCAGTTCTTC.

The chain couples TRBV6-2 or TRBV6-3 to TRBJ1-6; D is ambiguous. The germline V gene encodes CDR1 MNHEY and CDR2 SVGEGT. V lost 2 bases and J 7 bases, leaving 9 bases between the germline ends. This CDR3 spans 14 amino acids. The CDR3 is CASSYPRGNSPLHF. CDR3 in DNA: TGTGCCAGCAGTTACCCACGGGGAAATTCACCCCTCCACTTT.

In DNA form, the CDR3 reads TGTGCCAGCAGGCGGACTAGCGGGGGATTGAGTGATACGCAGTATTTT. It encodes CASRRTSGGLSDTQYF. The chain couples TRBV7-2 to TRBJ2-3; 13 positions agree with TRBD2. The CDR3 extends over 16 amino acids. Losses at the gene ends were 6 bases for V and 6 bases for J; bases not matched to a gene: 9. Germline assignment: CDR1 SGHTA and CDR2 FQGNSA.

The chain recombines TRBV28 with TRBJ1-3, with D tentatively TRBD1 (5 bases). V dropped 5 bases and J dropped 4 bases, with 18 bases sitting between them. In germline, CDR1 is MDHEN, CDR2 SYDVKM. The CDR3 contains 16 residues. CDR3 in amino acids: CASSTRWGGVGNTIYF. The CDR3 nucleotides read TGTGCCAGCAGTACCCGCTGGGGAGGGGTAGGAAACACCATATATTTT.

This clone has more than one count but fewer than ten. The V and J genes are TRBV9 and TRBJ2-7, with 8 bases that match TRBD1. The CDR3 has 14 amino acids. The V gene end was trimmed by 4 bases and the J gene end by 2 bases; junction bases not matched to a gene: 5. Germline V gene lookup returns CDR1 SGDLS and CDR2 YYNGEE. The CDR3 region has the DNA TGTGCCAGCAGCTTAGGGACAGGTCCCTACGAGCAGTACTTC. This gives the protein CASSLGTGPYEQYF.

The chain links TRBV6-5 to TRBJ1-2; 7 positions match TRBD1. The CDR3 has 14 amino acids. Per the germline V gene, CDR1 is MNHEY and CDR2 is SVGAGI. After removal of 6 bases from V and 4 bases from J, the junction contained 8 bases not matched to a gene. CDR3 residues: CASRGDRPFYGYTF. The CDR3 DNA follows: TGTGCCAGCAGGGGGGACAGACCTTTCTATGGCTACACCTTC.

The chain carries TRBV6-2 or TRBV6-3 and TRBJ2-3; TRBD1 matches at 12 bases. This CDR3 has 18 amino acids. Germline V lookup: CDR1 MNHEY, CDR2 SVGEGT. The junction had 11 bases not matched to a gene; V was cut back by 2 bases and J by 5 bases. The CDR3 DNA reads TGTGCCAGCAGTTACGTGTGGGACAGGGGGCTCGTCGGAGATACGCAGTATTTT. This encodes CASSYVWDRGLVGDTQYF.

The chain recombines TRBV2 with TRBJ2-2, with TRBD2 matching over 16 bases. The CDR3 runs 18 residues. Germline V gene lookup returns CDR1 SNHLY and CDR2 FYNNEI. V dropped 5 bases and J dropped 5; count of bases not matched to a gene: 8. The CDR3 sequence is CASSPGTSGGVRTGELFF. DNA of the CDR3: TGTGCCAGCAGTCCTGGGACTAGCGGGGGGGTTAGGACCGGGGAGCTGTTTTTT. Complete variable domain (other parts from reference TRBV2 and TRBJ2-2): EPEVTQTPSHQVTQMGQEVILRCVPISNHLYFYWYRQILGQKVEFLVSFYNNEISEKSEIFDDQFSVERPDGSNFTLKIRSTKLEDSAMYFCASSPGTSGGVRTGELFFGEGSRLTVL.

This clone occurred once. The chain links TRBV12-3 or TRBV12-4 to TRBJ2-5, with 7 positions matching TRBD1. V was pared by 1 base and J by 5 bases, with 1 base of the junction left unmatched. This CDR3 spans 13 amino acids. As DNA, the CDR3 is TGTGCCAGCAGTTTAGGCAGGGGGGAGACCCAGTACTTC. It specifies CASSLGRGETQYF.

V is TRBV18 and J is TRBJ1-1; 10 nucleotides agree with TRBD1. This CDR3 spans 15 amino acids. With 5 bases clipped from V and 1 base from J, the junction kept 4 bases outside the gene matches. The germline V gene has CDR1 KGHSH and CDR2 LQKENI. The CDR3 DNA reads as TGTGCCAGCTCAGTGGGACAGGGGTGGAACACTGAAGCTTTCTTT. Translation: CASSVGQGWNTEAFF.